A selection of T cell receptor beta chains follows, all from one sample in a study of blood T cells in healthy people across ages. From the 5' RACE reads, TCRdb called clonotypes with MiXCR, one entry per CDR3 protein. The table lists approximately 1.5 million distinct CDR3 sequences, roughly 32% of them singletons. Sequenced material: blood. The source of these receptors is a woman in her thirties in good health. Both conserved end residues are part of each CDR3. D genes are given only for firm matches. Rows give clone size only sometimes, using once, few, many, or a class for an expanded clone.

v_gene,d_gene,j_gene,abundance,CDR3aa,CDR3nt
TRBV5-1,TRBD2,TRBJ2-5,.,CASSLKRRLAGGQETQYF,TGCGCCAGCAGCTTGAAACGGCGACTAGCGGGAGGGCAAGAGACCCAGTACTTC
TRBV6-1,TRBD2,TRBJ2-3,few,CASRDSSGAQYF,TGTGCCAGCAGGGATTCTAGCGGGGCGCAGTATTTT
TRBV10-3,.,TRBJ1-2,once,CAISWACGYTF,TGTGCCATCAGTTGGGCATGTGGCTACACCTTC
TRBV11-1,.,TRBJ2-5,.,CASSSQSGYQETQYF,TGTGCCAGCAGCTCCCAATCAGGGTACCAAGAGACCCAGTACTTC
TRBV7-3,.,TRBJ2-1,few,CASSLLGGSSSYNEQFF,TGTGCCAGCAGCTTATTGGGGGGTTCTAGCTCCTACAATGAGCAGTTCTTC
TRBV20-1,.,TRBJ2-7,many,CSAREGTARREQYF,TGCAGTGCTAGAGAAGGCACAGCCCGTCGGGAGCAGTACTTC
TRBV5-4,TRBD2,TRBJ2-3,few,CASSTGTLAETQYF,TGTGCCAGCAGCACGGGGACCCTAGCGGAAACGCAGTATTTT
TRBV20-1,TRBD2,TRBJ2-7,few,CSAVSGGAGDEQYF,TGCAGTGCAGTTAGCGGGGGGGCCGGGGACGAGCAGTACTTC
TRBV7-2,.,TRBJ1-1,.,CASSPQPGVDTEAFF,TGTGCCAGCAGCCCACAGCCCGGGGTGGATACTGAAGCTTTCTTT
TRBV7-9,TRBD2,TRBJ2-1,.,CASRSGIAGGYNEQFF,TGTGCCAGCAGGAGCGGAATAGCGGGGGGCTACAATGAGCAGTTCTTC